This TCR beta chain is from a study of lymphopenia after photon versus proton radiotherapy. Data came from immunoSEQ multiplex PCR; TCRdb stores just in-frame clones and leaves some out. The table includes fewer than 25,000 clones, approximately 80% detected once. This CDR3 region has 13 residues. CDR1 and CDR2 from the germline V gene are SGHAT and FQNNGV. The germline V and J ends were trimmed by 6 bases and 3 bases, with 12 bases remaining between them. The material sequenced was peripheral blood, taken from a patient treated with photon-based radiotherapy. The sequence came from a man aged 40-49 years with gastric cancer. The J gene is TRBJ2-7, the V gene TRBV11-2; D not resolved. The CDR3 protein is CASSIQGRYEQYF. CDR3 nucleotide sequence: TGTGCCAGCAGTATACAAGGACGCTACGAGCAGTACTTC.